The TCR beta chain under discussion was sequenced for a study of human T cells and chemical hapten exposure. Overall study context: Affected patients, primarily female, had alopecia areata, totalis or universalis.

Indicated time point: pre-sensitization, week 0. Treatment meaning: therapeutic diphenylcyclopropenone sensitization with weekly scalp DPC. TCRdb processed the RACE reads anew with MiXCR; each CDR3 protein has one entry. The data show 80,000 to 95,000 distinct CDR3 sequences, around 10% seen once. Points from the study as a whole: Patch test score rose with PT1 expanded TCRs, significant at 8, 16, 32, not 4.

Turning to this clonotype: What it recognizes is unknown.

The CDR3 is 15 amino acids. Germline V gene sequence: CDR1 SGHRS, CDR2 YFSETQ. Trimming shortened V by 0 bases and J by 3 bases, and 12 bases separated the two germline ends. This sample comprised whole blood, obtained in connection with sensitization to the hapten diphenylcyclopropenone (DPC). This receptor was identified in a woman aged 40 to 50 with alopecia areata. Some clones in this sample may be carry-over from other donors' samples. This chain links TRBV5-1 with TRBJ1-1; D is undetermined. In DNA, the CDR3 is TGCGCCAGCAGCTTGGGTAGCCCAGGCGACACTGAAGCTTTCTTT. Protein sequence: CASSLGSPGDTEAFF.